This TCR beta chain was retrieved from a study of T-cell memory formation after mild COVID-19. Across the whole study: TCR clusters mostly belonged to single donors.

This clonotype was detected a few times. TCRdb independently ran MiXCR on the 5' RACE reads; one entry per CDR3 protein. The sample lists 530,000 or so distinct CDR3 sequences; roughly a sixth were seen once. The receptor's source is an adult woman who had mild COVID-19 (a few samples of this study predate the infection). Cell type and time point are not known. What was sequenced was PBMCs or a T cell subset sorted from them (not recorded which).

CDR3 in DNA: TGTGCCAGCATTCGCGGCCTAGCCCCCTCGTATCCGCAGTATTTT. Translated, it gives CASIRGLAPSYPQYF. The V and J genes are TRBV12-3 or TRBV12-4 and TRBJ2-3; possibly TRBD2 for D (5 bases). Trimming took off 7 bases at V and 10 bases at J, with 24 bases between the two ends. This CDR3 is 15 amino acids long.